In this sample, the clone carrying this T cell receptor (beta chain) turned up many times. Its antigen is currently unknown. This record comes from a study of regulatory T cells in long-lasting Graves disease. Looked up from germline, CDR1 is SEHNR and CDR2 is FQNEAQ (reference sequence). This CDR3 is 13 amino acids long. The junction had 3 bases not matched to a gene; V was cut back by 5 bases and J by 3 bases. General observations from the study: Segments TRBV28, TRBJ1-2 and TRBJ2-5 showed preferential usage in persistent disease. Accuracy may have suffered from the small sample size.

Sequencing libraries for TCR beta were prepared with iRepertoire HTBI primers and Arm-PCR of CDR3 regions. TCRdb reprocessed the multiplex PCR reads via MiXCR and lists one record per CDR3 protein. The sample has about 320,000 distinct CDR3 sequences, over 15% seen once. The time point is: newly diagnosed GD, antithyroid drugs for less than 3 months. Preparation of the TCR library used RNA extracted from PBMCs. The clonotype comes from a female donor with Graves disease. The sample was peripheral blood mononuclear cells (PBMCs), taken at new diagnosis, from a patient treated with antithyroid drugs. The chain uses TRBV7-9 and TRBJ2-7, with 8 bases matching TRBD1. In DNA form, the CDR3 reads TGTGCCAGCAGCCGGACAGGGTACTACGAGCAGTACTTC. This translates into CASSRTGYYEQYF.